The 30 T cell receptor beta chains below all came from one sample that was sequenced in a study of CD8 T cells in Susac syndrome. When the RNA was reverse transcribed, random hexamers were used with an input of about 0.5 to 1 ug. One entry per CDR3 protein, called by TCRdb with MiXCR from the immunoSEQ multiplex PCR reads. The table has 200,000 to 300,000 distinct CDR3 sequences, 93% seen once. The sequencing sample was made of CD4+ T cells from PBMCs. These receptors came from a human donor with multiple sclerosis.

This sequence joins TRBV5-1 and TRBJ1-4; possible D gene TRBD1, 6 bases. The germline V gene encodes CDR1 SGHRS and CDR2 YFSETQ. The CDR3 length is 15 residues. V lost 7 bases and J lost 2, with 15 bases in between. CDR3 DNA: TGCGCCAGCGGAAACAGGGATCGGACTAATGAAAAACTGTTTTTT. The encoded protein is CASGNRDRTNEKLFF.

The chain combines TRBV15 with TRBJ2-2; D tentatively reads TRBD1 or TRBD2 (5 bases each). Per germline, CDR1 LNHNV and CDR2 YYDKDF (reference sequence). This CDR3 region has 13 residues. The germline V and J ends were trimmed by 5 bases and 7 bases, with 11 bases remaining between them. The CDR3 DNA reads as TGTGCCACCAGCGGAGGACATGGCGGGGAGCTGTTTTTT. Amino acids: CATSGGHGGELFF.

The chain carries TRBV5-1 and TRBJ2-3; D is possibly TRBD2 (7 bases). The ends were cut back, 0 bases at V and 4 bases at J, with 18 bases in the middle. Germline CDR1 reads SGHRS; CDR2 reads YFSETQ. The CDR3 runs to 17 residues. As DNA, the CDR3 is TGCGCCAGCAGCTTGGTGTTTCGGGGGGCTGGCGCAGATACGCAGTATTTT. Protein sequence: CASSLVFRGAGADTQYF.

This clonotype is a singleton in its sample. The J gene is TRBJ2-1, the V gene TRBV29-1; TRBD2 matches 14 bases. CDR1 is SQVTM, CDR2 ANQGSEA, per germline. The CDR3 is made up of 14 amino acids. V dropped 8 bases and J dropped 10; count of bases not matched to a gene: 10. The CDR3 spells CSLLTSGGAGEQFF. Here the CDR3 DNA reads TGCAGCCTACTGACTAGCGGGGGGGCAGGGGAGCAGTTCTTC.

V is TRBV4-1 and J is TRBJ1-2; D remains unclear. Germline V CDR1 and CDR2: MGHRA, YSYEKL. The CDR3 runs 17 residues. The V and J ends lost 2 bases and 2 bases respectively, with 18 bases between them. The CDR3 protein is CASSQPSVRTGNYGYTF. DNA for the CDR3: TGCGCCAGCAGCCAACCTTCCGTAAGGACTGGAAACTATGGCTACACCTTC.

This clonotype occurred a few times. The V call is TRBV12-3 or TRBV12-4, the J call TRBJ1-1; D remains ambiguous. The CDR3 contains 11 residues. Trimming took 3 bases from V and 5 from J, leaving 4 bases between them. CDR3 in amino acids: CASSFSTEAFF. The CDR3 coding sequence is TGTGCCAGCAGTTTTTCAACTGAAGCTTTCTTT.

The chain carries TRBV10-2 and TRBJ2-7; TRBD2 matches at 7 bases. J was trimmed by 6 bases and V by 7 bases; bases with no gene match: 9. There are 13 residues in the CDR3. CDR1 is WSHSY and CDR2 is SAAADI in the germline V gene. This chain's CDR3 is CASTNQLAREQYF. The CDR3 bases are TGCGCCAGCACCAATCAACTAGCGCGCGAGCAGTACTTC.

V gene TRBV15 combines with J gene TRBJ1-3; the D gene is possibly TRBD1 (6 bases). The CDR3 has 16 residues. Deletions cut 0 bases from V and 4 bases from J, with 13 bases between. From germline, CDR1 is LNHNV and CDR2 YYDKDF (reference sequence). The CDR3 nucleotides are TGTGCCACCAGCAGAGATCTATCAGGGGCCGGAAACACCATATATTTT. Its translation is CATSRDLSGAGNTIYF.

The rearrangement links TRBV12-3 or TRBV12-4 to TRBJ2-5; D remains unclear. Trimming stripped 0 bases from V and 4 bases from J, with 6 bases between. The CDR3 totals 13 residues. The CDR3 nucleotides read TGTGCCAGCAGTTTAGCGGGATTAGAGACCCAGTACTTC. Protein sequence: CASSLAGLETQYF.

V gene TRBV10-3 combines with J gene TRBJ2-5, with D maybe TRBD2 (6 bases). The CDR3 consists of 15 residues. The germline CDR1 and CDR2 sequences are ENHRY and SYGVKD. V lost 6 bases, J lost 1 base, and 15 bases lay in between. The CDR3 sequence: CAISQPGTGQETQYF. In DNA form, the CDR3 reads TGTGCCATCAGCCAGCCCGGGACTGGCCAAGAGACCCAGTACTTC.

This sequence joins TRBV14 and TRBJ2-5; D gene unclear. CDR3 length: 13 residues. Germline-derived CDR1 and CDR2 are SGHDN and FVKESK. Trimming removed 2 bases from V and 5 bases from J, with 9 bases in between. The CDR3 loop is CASSQYLRETQYF. DNA of the CDR3: TGTGCCAGCAGCCAATATCTTAGGGAGACCCAGTACTTC.

This chain uses TRBV5-1 with TRBJ2-7, with D perhaps TRBD2 (6 bases). Looked up from germline, CDR1 is SGHRS and CDR2 is YFSETQ. V gave up 2 bases and J gave up 6 bases, with 21 bases separating them. This CDR3 comprises 16 residues. CDR3 region: CASSFGVEGPSGEQYF. In nucleotides, the CDR3 is TGCGCCAGCAGCTTCGGGGTGGAGGGACCGTCTGGCGAGCAGTACTTC.

This sequence joins TRBV12-3 or TRBV12-4 and TRBJ2-1, with 10 bases matching TRBD1. The V gene end was trimmed by 6 bases and the J gene end by 7 bases; junction bases not matched to a gene: 9. The CDR3 is 15 amino acids. In nucleotides, the CDR3 is TGTGCCAGCAGCCCGGGACAGGGGAATATGAATGAGCAGTTCTTC. This encodes CASSPGQGNMNEQFF.

The chain carries TRBV30 and TRBJ1-1; D gene uncertain. V was cut by 2 bases and J by 2 bases, with 12 bases left in between. Germline V gene lookup returns CDR1 GTSNPN and CDR2 SVGIG (reference sequence). The CDR3 spans 14 residues. The CDR3 DNA reads TGTGCCTGGAGTCCCGGACGTAGAAACACTGAAGCTTTCTTT. It codes for CAWSPGRRNTEAFF.

The V and J genes are TRBV24-1 and TRBJ1-5; maybe TRBD1 (5 bases). Germline CDR1 reads KGHDR; CDR2 reads SFDVKD. The CDR3 covers 14 residues. Trimming took 7 bases from V and 0 from J, leaving 9 bases between them. CDR3 DNA sequence: TGTGCCACCAGCGCAGGGTTTAGCAATCAGCCCCAGCATTTT. It encodes CATSAGFSNQPQHF.

The table lists this clonotype with a count of one. The chain links TRBV20-1 to TRBJ1-1; D is undetermined. There are 12 residues in the CDR3. CDR1 DFQATT and CDR2 SNEGSKA come from the germline V gene (reference sequence). V was pared by 6 bases and J by 4 bases, with 12 bases between. The DNA of the CDR3 is TGCAGTGCGACTACACCGAGCACTGAAGCTTTCTTT. Translated: CSATTPSTEAFF.

The chain couples TRBV19 to TRBJ2-1; D is undetermined. This CDR3 contains 12 residues. Germline-derived CDR1 and CDR2 are LNHDA and SQIVND (reference sequence). V lost 8 bases, J lost 1 base, and 6 bases lay in between. In nucleotides, the CDR3 is TGTGCCAGTCATACTTCCTACAATGAGCAGTTCTTC. Residues: CASHTSYNEQFF. Drawing the rest from reference TRBV19 and TRBJ2-1, the complete variable domain is DGGITQSPKYLFRKEGQNVTLSCEQNLNHDAMYWYRQDPGQGLRLIYYSQIVNDFQKGDIAEGYSVSREKKESFPLTVTSAQKNPTAFYLCASHTSYNEQFFGPGTRLTVL.

CDR3 DNA: TGCAGCGTTGTAATTCGCGAATCTGACGAGCAGTACTTC. Translating it yields CSVVIRESDEQYF. The chain employs TRBV29-1 and TRBJ2-7; D uncertain. The germline V gene has CDR1 SQVTM and CDR2 ANQGSEA. The V end lost 4 bases, the J end lost 5 bases, and 15 bases lay between the germline ends. This CDR3 is built from 13 residues.

V and J are TRBV4-1 and TRBJ2-5, with 8 bases aligning to TRBD1. This CDR3 has 17 residues. CDR1 is MGHRA and CDR2 is YSYEKL in the germline V gene. V was pared by 1 base and J by 5 bases, with 12 bases of the junction left unmatched. CDR3 DNA sequence: TGCGCCAGCAGCCAAGTACCAGGGGGCGCATATCAGGAGACCCAGTACTTC. It translates to CASSQVPGGAYQETQYF.

The V and J genes are TRBV12-3 or TRBV12-4 and TRBJ2-5; no clear D. The CDR3 extends over 16 amino acids. Trimming removed 6 bases from V and 0 bases from J, with 17 bases in between. The DNA of the CDR3 is TGTGCCAGCAGAAGCGACCCGAATAACAACCAAGAGACCCAGTACTTC. It codes for CASRSDPNNNQETQYF.

The gene calls are TRBV4-2 and TRBJ2-1, with 7 bases fitting TRBD2. Trimming at V came to 4 bases and at J to 0 bases, leaving 9 bases not matched to a gene. The CDR3 sequence is 17 residues long. Germline V CDR1 and CDR2: LGHNA, YNFKEQ. Written as DNA, the CDR3 is TGTGCCAGCAGCCGATCTAGCGGACTCAGCTCCTACAATGAGCAGTTCTTC. Translated: CASSRSSGLSSYNEQFF.

The genes are TRBV18 and TRBJ2-7, with D tentatively TRBD2 (5 bases). The germline CDR1 and CDR2 sequences are KGHSH and LQKENI. Trimming took off 2 bases at V and 5 bases at J, with 7 bases between the two ends. The CDR3 contains 12 residues. The CDR3 is CASSPSGNEQYF. DNA of the CDR3: TGTGCCAGCTCACCATCGGGGAACGAGCAGTACTTC.

This clonotype was found once. The chain uses TRBV2 and TRBJ1-2; maybe TRBD1 (5 bases). Germline V lookup: CDR1 SNHLY, CDR2 FYNNEI. This CDR3 is 14 amino acids long. V was cut by 4 bases and J by 2 bases, with 11 bases left in between. The CDR3 nucleotides read TGTGCCAGCAGTGCCCAGGGTGGAAACTATGGCTACACCTTC. It codes for CASSAQGGNYGYTF.

This sequence joins TRBV19 and TRBJ1-2; the match to TRBD1 covers 8 bases. The CDR3 is 13 amino acids. J lost 2 bases, V lost 6 bases, and 2 bases had no gene match. CDR1 is LNHDA, CDR2 SQIVND, per germline (reference sequence). The CDR3 nucleotides read TGTGCCAGTAGCCAGGGGGCGAACTATGGCTACACCTTC. Translated, it gives CASSQGANYGYTF.

The CDR3 loop is CASSLGPVGAGYGYTF. CDR3 sequence (DNA): TGTGCCAGCAGTTTAGGGCCCGTCGGGGCCGGCTATGGCTACACCTTC. The chain has TRBV12-3 or TRBV12-4 and TRBJ1-2; possibly TRBD1 for D (5 bases). The CDR3 contains 16 residues. V was clipped by 1 base and J by 4 bases, with 16 bases between them.

The J gene is TRBJ1-5, the V gene TRBV29-1; tentatively, D is TRBD1 (6 bases). The germline CDR1 and CDR2 sequences are SQVTM and ANQGSEA. The ends were cut back, 5 bases at V and 7 bases at J, with 15 bases in the middle. This CDR3 is 13 amino acids long. The CDR3 DNA is TGCAGCGTTAGGCAGGGGATCGGCCAGCCCCAGCATTTT. Its translation is CSVRQGIGQPQHF.

The genes are TRBV12-3 or TRBV12-4 and TRBJ2-1; 8 nucleotides align to TRBD1. Unmatched junction bases numbered 4, after V lost 3 bases and J lost 3 bases. The CDR3 sequence is 15 residues long. CDR3 sequence: CASSFYRGIYNEQFF. For the CDR3, the DNA is TGTGCCAGCAGTTTCTACAGGGGGATCTACAATGAGCAGTTCTTC.

V gene TRBV28 combines with J gene TRBJ1-2; D is unclear. The V end was cut by 1 base, the J end by 8 bases, with 14 bases between. Germline loops: CDR1 MDHEN, CDR2 SYDVKM. CDR3 size: 14 residues. The CDR3 nucleotides are TGTGCCAGCAGTTTATTGTGGGGAGGCGAAGGCTACACCTTC. Amino acids: CASSLLWGGEGYTF.

The rearrangement links TRBV5-6 to TRBJ2-7, with 9 nucleotides matching TRBD1. The trim removed 4 bases at V and 7 bases at J, leaving 12 bases unmatched. Germline-derived CDR1 and CDR2 are SGHDT and YYEEEE. CDR3 length equals 15 residues. CDR3 protein: CASSVRDRVSGEQYF. CDR3 DNA: TGTGCCAGCAGCGTCCGGGACAGGGTGTCGGGAGAGCAGTACTTC.

This clonotype was seen just once. The chain combines TRBV30 with TRBJ1-2; D remains unclear. This CDR3 comprises 13 residues. Germline V gene lookup returns CDR1 GTSNPN and CDR2 SVGIG (reference sequence). Trimming took 3 bases from V and 9 from J, leaving 17 bases between them. DNA of the CDR3: TGTGCCTGGAGCGCTGGCGCTGGCGGGAGCTACACCTTC. Residues: CAWSAGAGGSYTF.